Shown below are 3 T cell receptor beta chains from a single sample sequenced in a study of cytomegalovirus exposure and HLA in healthy donors. With 60 Vbeta and 13 Jbeta primers, the PCR was carried out. Profiling relied on immunoSEQ multiplex PCR, and the TCRdb table lists in-frame clones only, not all of them. The sample lists about 120,000 clones, 75% occurring once. Sequenced: PBMCs. The receptors were gathered from a woman aged 45-59 years in good health and CMV-seronegative.

The chain uses TRBV2 and TRBJ2-3; no clear D gene. Germline V lookup: CDR1 SNHLY, CDR2 FYNNEI. Trimming took off 8 bases at V and 6 bases at J, with 9 bases between the two ends. The CDR3 extends over 11 amino acids. The chain's CDR3 is CASLESDTQYF. The CDR3 bases are TGTGCCAGCCTCGAAAGCGATACGCAGTATTTT.

This clone was seen a handful of times. V is TRBV28 and J is TRBJ1-1; 8 bases are a match to TRBD1. CDR1 is MDHEN, CDR2 SYDVKM, per germline. This CDR3 is 15 amino acids long. J lost 4 bases, V lost 2 bases, and 6 bases had no gene match. CDR3 bases: TGTGCCAGCAGTTTACCTATAACAGGGGGCACTGAAGCTTTCTTT. This translates into CASSLPITGGTEAFF.

V is TRBV19 and J is TRBJ2-1, with TRBD1 matching 10 bases. This CDR3 is 15 amino acids long. CDR1 is LNHDA, CDR2 SQIVND, per germline (reference sequence). V lost 5 bases, J lost 6 bases, and 7 bases stayed unmatched. DNA for the CDR3: TGTGCCAGTAGTTTACCGGGACAGGGGACCAATGAGCAGTTCTTC. Its translation is CASSLPGQGTNEQFF.